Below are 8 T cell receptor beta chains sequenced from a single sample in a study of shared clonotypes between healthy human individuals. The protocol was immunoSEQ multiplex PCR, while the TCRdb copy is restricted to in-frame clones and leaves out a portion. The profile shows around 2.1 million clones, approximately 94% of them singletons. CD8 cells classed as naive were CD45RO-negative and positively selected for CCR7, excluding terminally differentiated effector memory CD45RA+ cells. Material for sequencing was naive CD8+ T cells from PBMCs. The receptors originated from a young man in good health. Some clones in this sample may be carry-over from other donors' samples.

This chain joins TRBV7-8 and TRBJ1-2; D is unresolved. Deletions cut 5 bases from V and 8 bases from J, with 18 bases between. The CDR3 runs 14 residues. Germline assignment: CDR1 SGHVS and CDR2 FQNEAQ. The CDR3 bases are TGTGCCAGCAGCCCGCCCGGGTGGGGAGACGGCTACACCTTC. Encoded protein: CASSPPGWGDGYTF.

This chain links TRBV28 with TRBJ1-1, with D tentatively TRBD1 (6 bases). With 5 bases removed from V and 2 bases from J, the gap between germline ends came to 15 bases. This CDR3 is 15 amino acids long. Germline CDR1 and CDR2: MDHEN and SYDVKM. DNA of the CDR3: TGTGCCAGCAGTCGACCAAACAGGGTAAACACTGAAGCTTTCTTT. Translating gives CASSRPNRVNTEAFF.

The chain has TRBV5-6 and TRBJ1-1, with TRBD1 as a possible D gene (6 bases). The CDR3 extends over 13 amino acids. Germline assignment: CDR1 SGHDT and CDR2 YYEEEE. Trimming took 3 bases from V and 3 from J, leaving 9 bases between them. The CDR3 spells CASSWAGDTEAFF. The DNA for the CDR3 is TGTGCCAGCAGCTGGGCAGGGGACACTGAAGCTTTCTTT.

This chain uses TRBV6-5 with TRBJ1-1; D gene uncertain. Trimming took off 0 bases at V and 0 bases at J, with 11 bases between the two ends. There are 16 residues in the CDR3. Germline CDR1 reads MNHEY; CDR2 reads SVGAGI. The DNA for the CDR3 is TGTGCCAGCAGTTACTCGATGTTTTACCTGAACACTGAAGCTTTCTTT. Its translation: CASSYSMFYLNTEAFF.

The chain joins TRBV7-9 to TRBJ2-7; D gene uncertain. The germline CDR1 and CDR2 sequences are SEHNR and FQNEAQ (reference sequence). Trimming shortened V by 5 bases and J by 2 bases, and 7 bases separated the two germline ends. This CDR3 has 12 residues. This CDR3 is CASSTLPYEQYF. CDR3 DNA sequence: TGTGCCAGCAGCACCCTCCCCTACGAGCAGTACTTC.

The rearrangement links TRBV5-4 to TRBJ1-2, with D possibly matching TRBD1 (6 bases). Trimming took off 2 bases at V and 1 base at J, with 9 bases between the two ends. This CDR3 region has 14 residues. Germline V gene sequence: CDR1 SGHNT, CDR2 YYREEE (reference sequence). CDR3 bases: TGTGCCAGCAGCTTTCAAGGGGGTAACTATGGCTACACCTTC. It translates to CASSFQGGNYGYTF.

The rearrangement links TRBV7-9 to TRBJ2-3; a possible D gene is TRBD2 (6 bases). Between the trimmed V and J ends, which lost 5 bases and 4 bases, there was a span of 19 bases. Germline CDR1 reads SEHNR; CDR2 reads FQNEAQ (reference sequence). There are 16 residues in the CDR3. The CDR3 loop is CASSRTREVDADTQYF. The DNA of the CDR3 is TGTGCCAGCAGCAGGACCAGGGAGGTGGACGCAGATACGCAGTATTTT.

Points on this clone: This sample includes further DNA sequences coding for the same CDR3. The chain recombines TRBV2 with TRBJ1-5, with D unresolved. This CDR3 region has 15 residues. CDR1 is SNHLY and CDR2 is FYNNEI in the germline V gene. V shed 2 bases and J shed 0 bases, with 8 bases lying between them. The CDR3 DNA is TGTGCCAGCAGTGAATGGGAGTATAGCAATCAGCCCCAGCATTTT. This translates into CASSEWEYSNQPQHF.